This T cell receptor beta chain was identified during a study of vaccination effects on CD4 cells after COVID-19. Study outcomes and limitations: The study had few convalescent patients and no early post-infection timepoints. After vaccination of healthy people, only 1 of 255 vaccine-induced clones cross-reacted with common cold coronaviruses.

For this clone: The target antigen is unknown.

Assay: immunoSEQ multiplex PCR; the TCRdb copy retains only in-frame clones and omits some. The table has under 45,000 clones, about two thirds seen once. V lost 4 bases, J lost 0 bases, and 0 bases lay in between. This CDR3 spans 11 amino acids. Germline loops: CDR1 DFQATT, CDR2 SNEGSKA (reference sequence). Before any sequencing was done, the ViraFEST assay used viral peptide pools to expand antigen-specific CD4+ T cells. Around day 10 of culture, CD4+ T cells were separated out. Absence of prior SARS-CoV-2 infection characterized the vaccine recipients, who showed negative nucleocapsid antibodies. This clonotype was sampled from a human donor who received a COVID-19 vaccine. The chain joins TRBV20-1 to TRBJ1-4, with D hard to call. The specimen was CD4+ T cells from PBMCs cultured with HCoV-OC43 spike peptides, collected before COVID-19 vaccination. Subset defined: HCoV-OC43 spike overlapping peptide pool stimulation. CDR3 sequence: CSATTNEKLFF. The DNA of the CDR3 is TGCAGTGCTACAACTAATGAAAAACTGTTTTTT.